The 16 T cell receptor beta chains presented below share a single source sample, sequenced in a study of spatial heterogeneity in lung cancer. Described time point: sample taken at primary tumor resection. TCRdb analysed the 5' RACE reads with MiXCR anew, one entry per CDR3 protein. This sample has about 480 distinct CDR3 sequences, with over 6% found just once. The specimen comprised normal lung tissue next to the tumor, sampled at surgery. Source of these receptors: a female donor with early-stage non-small cell lung cancer.

Sample share makes this clonotype medium-sized. Because the library targeted alpha chains, this beta chain is an off-target read whose size means little. The J gene is TRBJ2-7, the V gene TRBV5-6, with D possibly TRBD1 on 6 matching bases. V gave up 3 bases and J gave up 4 bases, with 14 bases separating them. The CDR3 sequence is 14 residues long. CDR1 and CDR2 (germline): SGHDT, YYEEEE. The CDR3 loop reads CASSWEQGSYEQYF. In nucleotides, the CDR3 is TGTGCCAGCAGCTGGGAACAGGGTTCTTACGAGCAGTACTTC.

To note about this clonotype: This beta chain represents an off-target read in a library built for alpha chains; its size is of limited meaning. The genes are TRBV18 and TRBJ2-1; no firm D call. CDR3 length: 12 amino acids. Trimming pared 3 bases from V and 7 bases from J, leaving 7 bases between. CDR1 and CDR2 (germline): KGHSH, LQKENI. Written as DNA, the CDR3 is TGTGCCAGCTCACCCACAACTAATGAGCAGTTCTTC. Residues: CASSPTTNEQFF.

This clonotype was picked up a small number of times. Within a library made for alpha chains, this beta chain is off target, and its count is uninformative. V usage is TRBV29-1 and J usage is TRBJ2-2; the D gene is possibly TRBD2 (5 bases). Germline CDR1 SQVTM, CDR2 ANQGSEA. The V gene lost 3 bases and the J gene lost 6 bases, with 11 bases spanning the gap. The CDR3 is 13 residues long. CDR3 loop: CSVENSAAGELFF. CDR3 coding DNA: TGCAGCGTTGAGAATTCAGCGGCCGGGGAGCTGTTTTTT.

Judged by abundance, this clonotype is large. Since it is a stray read in a library aimed at alpha chains, this beta chain has a size that is not meaningful. The chain joins TRBV10-3 to TRBJ2-6, with 7 bases aligning to TRBD1. Germline CDR1 is ENHRY and CDR2 is SYGVKD. The CDR3 consists of 17 residues. Trimming took 4 bases from V and 1 from J; bases not matched to a gene: 7. The CDR3 DNA reads as TGTGCCATCAGTGCTGGGACAGCAAATTCTGGGGCCAACGTCCTGACTTTC. Translating it yields CAISAGTANSGANVLTF.

With respect to this clonotype: This beta chain is a stray sequence in a library constructed for alpha chains; its clone size is not meaningful. The rearrangement uses TRBV20-1 and TRBJ2-1, with 9 bases lining up with TRBD2. The CDR3 is 13 residues long. Germline assignment: CDR1 DFQATT and CDR2 SNEGSKA (reference sequence). V trimming: 2 bases; J trimming: 4 bases; junction bases outside the gene matches: 0. The CDR3 loop reads CSARLAGYNEQFF. CDR3 DNA: TGCAGTGCTAGACTAGCGGGATACAATGAGCAGTTCTTC.

A few counts support this clonotype. The library was built for alpha chains, so this beta chain is an off-target read and its size means little. The chain joins TRBV18 to TRBJ2-3, with TRBD2 matching over 8 bases. The V gene's germline CDR1 is KGHSH and CDR2 LQKENI. J was trimmed by 0 bases and V by 5 bases; bases with no gene match: 4. The CDR3 runs to 15 residues. The CDR3 loop is CASSIAGPSTDTQYF. The DNA of the CDR3 is TGTGCCAGCTCAATAGCGGGGCCCAGCACAGATACGCAGTATTTT.

This clonotype is judged hyperexpanded. Because this beta chain is a stray read in a library intended to capture alpha chains, its abundance should not be given much weight. The chain uses TRBV7-9 and TRBJ1-1, with a weak D call TRBD1 (6 bases). Germline values: CDR1 SEHNR, CDR2 FQNEAQ (reference sequence). The length of the CDR3 is 15 residues. Trimming shortened V by 6 bases and J by 2 bases, and 16 bases separated the two germline ends. The DNA of the CDR3 is TGTGCCAGCAGGGCGGCGGACAGATTCAACACTGAAGCTTTCTTT. It codes for CASRAADRFNTEAFF.

This clonotype is medium-sized by share. For a library built for alpha chains, this beta chain is a stray read; little rests on its size. The chain uses TRBV20-1 and TRBJ2-3; 9 bases fit TRBD1. CDR3 length: 16 amino acids. V was pared by 0 bases and J by 1 base, with 5 bases of the junction left unmatched. The germline CDR1 and CDR2 sequences are DFQATT and SNEGSKA (reference sequence). This chain's CDR3 is CSARDRDREGTDTQYF. CDR3 DNA: TGCAGTGCTAGAGATCGGGACAGGGAGGGCACAGATACGCAGTATTTT.

By its share, this clonotype is medium-sized. For a library built for alpha chains, this beta chain is a stray read; little rests on its size. This rearrangement joins TRBV5-1 to TRBJ2-1, with 9 bases fitting TRBD1. Trimming at V came to 0 bases and at J to 6 bases, leaving 4 bases not matched to a gene. CDR3 length: 15 amino acids. Germline V gene data show CDR1 as SGHRS and CDR2 as YFSETQ. The CDR3 DNA sequence: TGCGCCAGCAGCTTGGAAGGGACAGGGTTCAATGAGCAGTTCTTC. It translates to CASSLEGTGFNEQFF.

A remark on this clonotype: The library was prepared for alpha chains; this beta chain is a stray read, so its frequency means little. The V gene is TRBV3-1, the J gene TRBJ2-7; tentative D call: TRBD1 (7 bases). The CDR3 is made up of 15 amino acids. With 5 bases removed from V and 6 bases from J, the gap between germline ends came to 20 bases. Germline V gene data show CDR1 as LGHDT and CDR2 as YNNKEL (reference sequence). The CDR3 nucleotides are TGTGCCAGCAGCTCCCTGGACAGGCGGGGAGGCGAGCAGTACTTC. Its translation is CASSSLDRRGGEQYF.

This clonotype is judged large. A library made for alpha chains picked up this beta chain off target, so its size means little. The chain joins TRBV12-3 or TRBV12-4 to TRBJ2-7, with 7 bases that match TRBD1. V lost 1 base and J lost 2; bases outside the gene matches: 5. The CDR3 covers 15 residues. CDR3 bases: TGTGCCAGCAGTTTAGGACAGGGCGGGCCCTACGAGCAGTACTTC. This translates into CASSLGQGGPYEQYF.

As concerns this clonotype: Since the library was made to target alpha chains, this beta chain is a stray read and its abundance is not meaningful. The genes are TRBV6-2 or TRBV6-3 and TRBJ2-2; D is unclear. Germline CDR1 reads MNHEY; CDR2 reads SVGEGT. The CDR3 sequence is 14 residues long. V was clipped by 3 bases and J by 4 bases, with 9 bases between them. DNA for the CDR3: TGTGCCAGCAGTTATGGCTCGAGCACCGGGGAGCTGTTTTTT. Translating it yields CASSYGSSTGELFF.

By share, this clonotype ranks as large. This beta chain slipped into a library made for alpha chains as a stray read, so its size is not meaningful. The chain links TRBV9 to TRBJ2-7, with TRBD1 matching over 9 bases. Germline V lookup: CDR1 SGDLS, CDR2 YYNGEE. V dropped 3 bases and J dropped 2; count of bases not matched to a gene: 0. The CDR3 loop spans 13 amino acids. DNA of the CDR3: TGTGCCAGCAGCGGACAGGGGGCCTACGAGCAGTACTTC. This codes for CASSGQGAYEQYF.

Points on this clonotype: This beta chain is a stray read from a library made for alpha chains; its abundance is not meaningful. This rearrangement joins TRBV20-1 to TRBJ2-7, with TRBD1 identical over 9 bases. Germline-derived CDR1 and CDR2 are DFQATT and SNEGSKA (reference sequence). CDR3 length equals 13 residues. In DNA form, the CDR3 reads TGCAGCTTGACAGGGGGTAATCCCTACGAGCAGTACTTC. Translating it yields CSLTGGNPYEQYF.

This clonotype appeared a few times. The library was designed around alpha chains, so this beta chain is a stray read whose abundance carries little weight. The CDR3 DNA reads as TGTGCCAGCAGTCCCCATGGGGTCTACGAGCAGTACTTC. Residues: CASSPHGVYEQYF. V is TRBV28 and J is TRBJ2-7; D gene unclear. Per germline, CDR1 MDHEN and CDR2 SYDVKM. This CDR3 has 13 amino acids. V gave up 5 bases and J gave up 3 bases, with 11 bases separating them.

By share, this clonotype counts as large. Since the library was made to target alpha chains, this beta chain is a stray read and its abundance is not meaningful. The chain is built from TRBV18 and TRBJ1-5, with TRBD1 as a possible D gene (6 bases). Germline V CDR1 and CDR2: KGHSH, LQKENI. This CDR3 region has 13 residues. Trimming pared 3 bases from V and 6 bases from J, leaving 9 bases between. The DNA of the CDR3 is TGTGCCAGCTCACCCAAACAGGGTCAGCCCCAGCATTTT. It is translated as CASSPKQGQPQHF.